This T cell receptor beta chain emerged from a study of T-cell reconstitution after alpha-beta-depleted transplantation in children. Per germline, CDR1 SGHRS and CDR2 YFSETQ. The CDR3 loop spans 12 amino acids. V was pared by 3 bases and J by 4 bases, with 8 bases between. This clonotype turned up a few times. Unique molecular identifiers were incorporated when the TCRbeta library was constructed. Using its own MiXCR run on the PCR reads, TCRdb lists one record per CDR3 protein. The sample records about 600,000 distinct CDR3 sequences, about 10% being singletons. The specimen comprised PBMCs from the stem cell graft donor, sampled from the stem cell graft. The receptor comes from a human donor who donated a stem cell graft to a child with acute myeloid leukemia. The chain uses TRBV5-1 and TRBJ2-7; no definite D call. This CDR3 is CASSYTDYEQYF. The CDR3 DNA is TGCGCCAGCAGCTACACGGATTACGAGCAGTACTTC.